The next 7 T cell receptor beta chains were all read from a single sample in a study of blood T cell repertoires in COVID-19. Assay used: immunoSEQ multiplex PCR; TCRdb lists only in-frame clones, some missing. The sample shows around 700,000 clones, 80% to 90% of them seen only once. Sequencing input: peripheral blood. The receptors were sampled from a woman aged 18-29 years with acute or convalescent COVID-19.

The rearrangement links TRBV5-1 to TRBJ1-1, with 12 bases aligning to TRBD1. Germline trimming cut 3 bases from V and 0 bases from J; bases unmatched to any gene: 6. Germline V CDR1 and CDR2: SGHRS, YFSETQ. This CDR3 is built from 17 residues. The CDR3 DNA is TGCGCCAGCAGCTCCCCGGGACAGGGGGCCCTGAACACTGAAGCTTTCTTT. It encodes CASSSPGQGALNTEAFF.

The chain couples TRBV5-6 to TRBJ1-2, with TRBD1 identical over 7 bases. There are 14 residues in the CDR3. V trimming: 4 bases; J trimming: 8 bases; junction bases outside the gene matches: 11. Looked up from germline, CDR1 is SGHDT and CDR2 is YYEEEE. CDR3 DNA sequence: TGTGCCAGCAGCCTCTCGACAGGGTTGGGCGGCTACACCTTC. Protein sequence: CASSLSTGLGGYTF.

The chain couples TRBV6-5 to TRBJ1-1, with D maybe TRBD1 (5 bases). CDR1 MNHEY and CDR2 SVGAGI come from the germline V gene. V was pared by 2 bases and J by 1 base, with 11 bases between. This CDR3 has 15 amino acids. CDR3 residues: CASSYDHRGNTEAFF. For the CDR3, the DNA is TGTGCCAGCAGTTACGATCATAGGGGGAACACTGAAGCTTTCTTT.

The rearrangement uses TRBV11-3 and TRBJ1-1; 10 bases agree with TRBD1. The trim removed 5 bases at V and 8 bases at J, leaving 2 bases unmatched. Germline V lookup: CDR1 SGHNT, CDR2 YENEEA. The CDR3 is 12 amino acids. The CDR3 DNA follows: TGTGCCAGCAGCAAGACAGGGGGCGAAGCTTTCTTT. Its protein is CASSKTGGEAFF.

V gene TRBV7-6 combines with J gene TRBJ2-1; D may be TRBD2 (6 bases). V gave up 5 bases and J gave up 8 bases, with 22 bases separating them. Looked up from germline, CDR1 is SGHVS and CDR2 is FNYEAQ. The CDR3 consists of 16 residues. The DNA of the CDR3 is TGTGCCAGCAGCCGCATTCTAACTCGGGGGTCCGATGAGCAGTTCTTC. Its translation is CASSRILTRGSDEQFF.

V usage is TRBV11-3 and J usage is TRBJ1-1, with D possibly TRBD1 on 6 matching bases. V dropped 1 base and J dropped 5 bases, with 11 bases sitting between them. Germline V CDR1 and CDR2: SGHNT, YENEEA. This CDR3 spans 14 amino acids. The CDR3 loop is CASSLAGGLTEAFF. CDR3 coding DNA: TGTGCCAGCAGCTTAGCGGGGGGGCTGACTGAAGCTTTCTTT.

This clone is a singleton in its sample. The chain couples TRBV5-1 to TRBJ2-5, with 9 bases matching TRBD1. From germline, CDR1 is SGHRS and CDR2 YFSETQ. This CDR3 has 17 residues. Trimming removed 3 bases from V and 5 bases from J; junction bases left unmatched: 14. CDR3 sequence (DNA): TGCGCCAGCAGCTCCTCTTCTCCGGGACAGGGAAGGGAGACCCAGTACTTC. Translated, it gives CASSSSSPGQGRETQYF.